Listed here are 4 T cell receptor beta chains from one sample, sequenced in a study of PD-L1 blockade in urothelial cancer. The data were produced by immunoSEQ multiplex PCR, yet TCRdb's version contains in-frame clones alone and is incomplete. The repertoire holds some 39,000 clones, with around 83% as singletons. As to time point: peripheral blood 6 weeks after treatment start. Material: PBMCs, obtained around atezolizumab (anti-PD-L1) treatment. The receptors derive from a man between 65 and 80 years old with urothelial cancer.

This CDR3 reads CASSDPTSGRSWTQYF. The CDR3 nucleotides are TGTGCCAGCAGTGACCCAACTAGCGGCAGAAGTTGGACCCAGTACTTC. The chain uses TRBV25-1 and TRBJ2-5, with 8 bases matching TRBD2. Germline values: CDR1 MGHDK, CDR2 SYGVNS. The CDR3 is 16 amino acids. V dropped 3 bases and J dropped 7; count of bases not matched to a gene: 13.

J is TRBJ2-1 and V is TRBV29-1; 9 nucleotides line up with TRBD1. Losses at the gene ends were 0 bases for V and 5 bases for J; bases not matched to a gene: 5. CDR1 and CDR2 (germline): SQVTM, ANQGSEA. The CDR3 loop spans 15 amino acids. The CDR3 DNA is TGCAGCGTTGAAGAACAGGGGGCGTGGGACAATGAGCAGTTCTTC. Protein product: CSVEEQGAWDNEQFF.

The genes are TRBV13 and TRBJ1-1; possible D gene TRBD1, 6 bases. The CDR3 has 14 residues. Germline lookup yields CDR1 PRHDT and CDR2 FYEKMQ (reference sequence). V was clipped by 6 bases and J by 5 bases, with 16 bases between them. CDR3 in amino acids: CASRPRWGRTEAFF. CDR3 sequence (DNA): TGTGCCAGCAGGCCTCGCTGGGGGCGGACTGAAGCTTTCTTT.

The chain carries TRBV6-1 and TRBJ1-1, with TRBD1 identical over 8 bases. V trimming: 8 bases; J trimming: 4 bases; junction bases outside the gene matches: 12. CDR1 and CDR2 (germline): MNHNS, SASEGT. The CDR3 is 15 residues long. CDR3 DNA sequence: TGTGCCAGCTTCACAGGGGGGAAGATGGGCACTGAAGCTTTCTTT. It yields the protein CASFTGGKMGTEAFF.